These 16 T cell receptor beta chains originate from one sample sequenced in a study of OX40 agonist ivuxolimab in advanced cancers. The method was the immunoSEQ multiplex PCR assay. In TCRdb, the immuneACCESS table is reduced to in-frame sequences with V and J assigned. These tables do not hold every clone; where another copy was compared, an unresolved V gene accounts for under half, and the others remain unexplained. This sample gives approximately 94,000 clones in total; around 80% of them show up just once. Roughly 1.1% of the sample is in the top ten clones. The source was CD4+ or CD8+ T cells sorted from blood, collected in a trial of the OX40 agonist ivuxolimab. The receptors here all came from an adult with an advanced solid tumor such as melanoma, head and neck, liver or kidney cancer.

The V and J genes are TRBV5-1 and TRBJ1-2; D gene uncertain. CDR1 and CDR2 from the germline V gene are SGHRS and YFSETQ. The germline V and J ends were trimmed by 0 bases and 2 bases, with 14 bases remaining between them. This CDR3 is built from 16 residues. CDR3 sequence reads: CASSLGGILGNYGYTF. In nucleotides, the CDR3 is TGCGCCAGCAGCTTGGGGGGAATACTGGGAAACTATGGCTACACCTTC.

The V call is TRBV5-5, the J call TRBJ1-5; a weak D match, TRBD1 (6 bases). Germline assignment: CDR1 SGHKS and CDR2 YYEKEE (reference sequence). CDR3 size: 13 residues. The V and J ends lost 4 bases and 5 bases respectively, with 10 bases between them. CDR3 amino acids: CASSRDIDQPQHF. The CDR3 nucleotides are TGTGCCAGCAGCCGGGACATTGATCAGCCCCAGCATTTT.

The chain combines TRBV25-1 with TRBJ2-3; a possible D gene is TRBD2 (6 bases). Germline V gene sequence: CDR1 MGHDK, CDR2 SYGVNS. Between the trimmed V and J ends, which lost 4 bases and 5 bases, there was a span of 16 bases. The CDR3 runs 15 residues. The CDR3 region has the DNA TGTGCCAGCAGTGGGAGGGACCAGAGGGGAGATACGCAGTATTTT. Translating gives CASSGRDQRGDTQYF.

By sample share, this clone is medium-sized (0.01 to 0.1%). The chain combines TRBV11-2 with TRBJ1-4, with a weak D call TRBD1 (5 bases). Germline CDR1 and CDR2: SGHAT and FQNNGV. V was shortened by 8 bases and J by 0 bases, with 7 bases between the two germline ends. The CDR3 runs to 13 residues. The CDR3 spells CASRDATNEKLFF. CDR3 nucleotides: TGTGCCAGCCGGGACGCAACTAATGAAAAACTGTTTTTT.

In nucleotides, the CDR3 is TGTGCCAGCAGCCCCGACTCCTATACGCAGTATTTT. The encoded protein is CASSPDSYTQYF. The rearrangement uses TRBV11-2 and TRBJ2-3; D gene uncertain. The germline gives CDR1 SGHAT, CDR2 FQNNGV. Trimming stripped 5 bases from V and 7 bases from J, with 10 bases between. The CDR3 spans 12 residues. Variable domain in full (rest from reference TRBV11-2 and TRBJ2-3): EAGVAQSPRYKIIEKRQSVAFWCNPISGHATLYWYQQILGQGPKLLIQFQNNGVVDDSQLPKDRFSAERLKGVDSTLKIQPAKLEDSAVYLCASSPDSYTQYFGPGTRLTVL.

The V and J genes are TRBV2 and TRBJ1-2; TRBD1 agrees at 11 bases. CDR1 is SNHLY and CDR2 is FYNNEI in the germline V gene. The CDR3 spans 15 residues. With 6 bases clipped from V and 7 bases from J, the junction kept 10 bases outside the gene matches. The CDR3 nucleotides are TGTGCCAGCAGGACCGGGACAGGGGGATTGGGTGGCTACACCTTC. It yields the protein CASRTGTGGLGGYTF.

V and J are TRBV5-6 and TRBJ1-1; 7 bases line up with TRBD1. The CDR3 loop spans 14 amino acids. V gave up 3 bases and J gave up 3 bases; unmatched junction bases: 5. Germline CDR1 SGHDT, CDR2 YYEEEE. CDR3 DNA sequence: TGTGCCAGCAGCTATCTGGGGACAGACACTGAAGCTTTCTTT. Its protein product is CASSYLGTDTEAFF.

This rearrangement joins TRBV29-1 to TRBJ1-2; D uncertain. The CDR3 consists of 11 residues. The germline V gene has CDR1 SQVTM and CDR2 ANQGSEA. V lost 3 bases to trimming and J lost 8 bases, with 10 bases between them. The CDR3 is CSVEVNGGYTF. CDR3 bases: TGCAGCGTTGAGGTAAACGGCGGCTACACCTTC.

In DNA, the CDR3 is TGCGCCAGCAGCCAAGAATGGACAGGGGTTGTAGATACGCAGTATTTT. Its protein is CASSQEWTGVVDTQYF. The chain recombines TRBV4-3 with TRBJ2-3, with 9 bases lining up with TRBD1. J gave up 5 bases and V 0 bases, and 6 bases lay outside the gene matches. Germline CDR1 is LGHNA and CDR2 is YSLEER. This CDR3 spans 16 amino acids.

The CDR3 spells CASSQGGGTDTQYF. DNA for the CDR3: TGCGCCAGCAGCCAAGGTGGGGGCACAGATACGCAGTATTTT. This chain uses TRBV4-1 with TRBJ2-3; D not resolved. The CDR3 covers 14 residues. Germline V gene sequence: CDR1 MGHRA, CDR2 YSYEKL. Trimming pared 1 base from V and 1 base from J, leaving 6 bases between.

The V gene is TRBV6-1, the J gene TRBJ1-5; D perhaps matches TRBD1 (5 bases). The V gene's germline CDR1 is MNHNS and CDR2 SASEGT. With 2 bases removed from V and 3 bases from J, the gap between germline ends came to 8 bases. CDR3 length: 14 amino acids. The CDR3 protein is CASSEWGNNQPQHF. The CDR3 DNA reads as TGTGCCAGCAGTGAATGGGGCAACAATCAGCCCCAGCATTTT.

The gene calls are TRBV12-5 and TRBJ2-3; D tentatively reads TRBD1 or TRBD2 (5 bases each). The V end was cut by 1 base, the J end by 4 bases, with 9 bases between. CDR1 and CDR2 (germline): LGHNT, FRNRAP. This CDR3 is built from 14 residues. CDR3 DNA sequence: TGTGCTAGTGGTTTGGGGGGGAGCGCAGATACGCAGTATTTT. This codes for CASGLGGSADTQYF.

The CDR3 here is CASSLEALDGQPQHF. The DNA of the CDR3 is TGTGCCAGCAGCTTGGAGGCCCTGGATGGGCAGCCCCAGCATTTT. J is TRBJ1-5 and V is TRBV5-5; no definite D call. The CDR3 sequence is 15 residues long. Between the trimmed V and J ends, which lost 0 bases and 7 bases, there was a span of 14 bases. Germline V CDR1 and CDR2: SGHKS, YYEKEE (reference sequence).

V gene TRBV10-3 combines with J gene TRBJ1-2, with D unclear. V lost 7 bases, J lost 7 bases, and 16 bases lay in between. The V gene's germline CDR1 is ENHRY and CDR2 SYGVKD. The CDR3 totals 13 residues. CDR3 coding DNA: TGTGCCATCACCGAAGAAGGATCGAGTGGCTACACCTTC. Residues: CAITEEGSSGYTF.

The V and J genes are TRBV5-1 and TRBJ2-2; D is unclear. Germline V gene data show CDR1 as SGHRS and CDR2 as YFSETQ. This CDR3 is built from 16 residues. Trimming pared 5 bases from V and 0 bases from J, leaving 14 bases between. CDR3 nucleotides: TGCGCCAGCAGACCGCTTGGAGCAGCGAACACCGGGGAGCTGTTTTTT. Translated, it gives CASRPLGAANTGELFF.

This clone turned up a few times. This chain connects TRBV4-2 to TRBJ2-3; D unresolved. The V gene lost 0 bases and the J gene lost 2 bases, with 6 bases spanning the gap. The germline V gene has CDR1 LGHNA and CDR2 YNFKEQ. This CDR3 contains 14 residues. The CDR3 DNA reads TGTGCCAGCAGCCAAGATCAGGCCACAGATACGCAGTATTTT. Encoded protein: CASSQDQATDTQYF.